This TCR beta chain was sequenced for a study of cytomegalovirus exposure and HLA in healthy donors. Study outcomes and limitations: In vitro data verified three CMV-associated chains as specific for CMV antigens. Association of a missense DCLRE1C variant with TCR beta V- and J-gene trimming was reported in a later analysis.

At sampling all donors were nominally healthy, likely with unrecorded immune exposures. V shed 1 base and J shed 4 bases, with 14 bases lying between them. The germline gives CDR1 LGHNA, CDR2 YNFKEQ. The CDR3 loop spans 16 amino acids. On this clone itself: No antigen is known for it.

PCR was performed using 60 Vbeta and 13 Jbeta primers. Methods used by the authors: Counted up in a later analysis, unique TCR beta chains came to approximately 77 million, with around 11 million shared. Clones were sequenced by immunoSEQ multiplex PCR, and TCRdb holds only the in-frame ones, with some missing. V, J and clone size derive from that table, while D and trimming were established from the DNA sequence. The sample has 150,000 to 200,000 clones, over 75% seen once. The genes are TRBV4-2 and TRBJ1-5; a weak D match, TRBD1 (5 bases). This TCR came from a woman between 45 and 60 years old in good health and CMV-seronegative. The sample consisted of PBMCs. CDR3: CASSQVFGGSNQPQHF. The CDR3 DNA reads TGTGCCAGCAGCCAAGTTTTCGGGGGGTCTAATCAGCCCCAGCATTTT.